This T cell receptor beta chain was identified during a study of CD8 T cells in ankylosing spondylitis. Findings of the study overall: Significant enrichment of disease-linked clones was reportedly seen in matched ankylosing spondylitis synovial fluid. Relatively rare in peripheral blood, disease-linked clones were also CD8+. In reactive arthritis synovial fluid and blood, some motif variants had been reported before.

Generation of TCR beta libraries employed quantitative 5'-RACE incorporating molecular barcodes. Each CDR3 protein is one row after TCRdb ran MiXCR on the 5' RACE reads. Among about 240,000 distinct CDR3 sequences listed, roughly 10% were seen once. Of note for this clonotype: Its target is not known.

The material sequenced was blood, either unsorted or a sorted T cell fraction (not recorded which). The receptor was derived from a male donor with ankylosing spondylitis or in good health (not recorded which).

The CDR3 reads CSASPGGVREQFF. CDR3 bases: TGCAGTGCTAGCCCCGGGGGGGTTCGTGAGCAGTTCTTC. The chain is built from TRBV20-1 and TRBJ2-1, with 8 bases fitting TRBD2. The CDR3 runs 13 residues. V lost 3 bases, J lost 9 bases, and 7 bases stayed unmatched. Per germline, CDR1 DFQATT and CDR2 SNEGSKA (reference sequence).